This is a list of T cell receptor beta chains from one sample in a study of blood T cells in healthy people across ages. TCRdb called the 5' RACE reads again in MiXCR, with one record for every CDR3 protein. This repertoire shows 1.4 million or so distinct CDR3 sequences, 35% to 45% found once; its top ten account for roughly 3.7%. The sequenced sample consisted of blood. All receptors derive from a woman under 30 in good health. The CDR3 runs from the conserved cysteine through the conserved F or W. The order of the fields is J gene, D gene, clone size, V gene, CDR3 DNA, CDR3 protein. The D gene is left open where the match is weak. Not every row has a clone size; where given, it reads once, few, many or a size class.

J gene: TRBJ2-3
D gene: -
clone size: -
V gene: TRBV6-2/TRBV6-3
CDR3 DNA: TGTGCCAGCGGATCGCTCCGACGGATCACAGATACGCAGTATTTT
CDR3 protein: CASGSLRRITDTQYF

J gene: TRBJ2-7
D gene: TRBD2
clone size: -
V gene: TRBV27
CDR3 DNA: TGTGCCAGCAGTTTAGCGGCTAGCGGGTCGGTCTCCTACGAGCAGTACTTC
CDR3 protein: CASSLAASGSVSYEQYF

J gene: TRBJ2-1
D gene: -
clone size: few
V gene: TRBV12-3/TRBV12-4
CDR3 DNA: TGTGCCAGCAGTTTAGATGGGACGGTAAACAATGAGCAGTTCTTC
CDR3 protein: CASSLDGTVNNEQFF

J gene: TRBJ2-2
D gene: TRBD1
clone size: once
V gene: TRBV6-5
CDR3 DNA: TGTGCCAGCAGTTATCGACAGGGGAGCGCGGGCACCGGGGAGCTGTTTTTT
CDR3 protein: CASSYRQGSAGTGELFF

J gene: TRBJ1-4
D gene: -
clone size: -
V gene: TRBV18
CDR3 DNA: TGTGCCAGCTCACCACCGGACAATGAAAAACTGTTTTTT
CDR3 protein: CASSPPDNEKLFF

J gene: TRBJ2-7
D gene: -
clone size: -
V gene: TRBV28
CDR3 DNA: TGTGCCAGCAGTTTTTCCAGAAACTACGAGCAGTACTTC
CDR3 protein: CASSFSRNYEQYF

J gene: TRBJ2-5
D gene: -
clone size: -
V gene: TRBV29-1
CDR3 DNA: TGCAGCGTTTCCGGGAGCGTGCCAGAGACCCAGTACTTC
CDR3 protein: CSVSGSVPETQYF

J gene: TRBJ2-1
D gene: -
clone size: -
V gene: TRBV4-3
CDR3 DNA: TGCGCCAGCAGCCAAGATCAGTCGAGCTCCTACAATGAGCAGTTCTTC
CDR3 protein: CASSQDQSSSYNEQFF

J gene: TRBJ1-2
D gene: TRBD1
clone size: -
V gene: TRBV5-6
CDR3 DNA: TGTGCCAGCAGCGCACGGGACAGACAATTGGGTGGCTACACCTTC
CDR3 protein: CASSARDRQLGGYTF

J gene: TRBJ2-7
D gene: TRBD2
clone size: few
V gene: TRBV6-2/TRBV6-3
CDR3 DNA: TGTGCCAGCAGAGACTCGGGACTAGCATACGAGCAGTACTTC
CDR3 protein: CASRDSGLAYEQYF

J gene: TRBJ1-4
D gene: -
clone size: -
V gene: TRBV20-1
CDR3 DNA: TGCAGTGCGAGTGTGGGCCGGCGGGAAAAACTGTTTTTT
CDR3 protein: CSASVGRREKLFF

J gene: TRBJ1-2
D gene: -
clone size: -
V gene: TRBV10-2
CDR3 DNA: TGCGCCAGCAGCCTACGGGGACCCAACTATGGCTACACCTTC
CDR3 protein: CASSLRGPNYGYTF

J gene: TRBJ1-5
D gene: -
clone size: -
V gene: TRBV19
CDR3 DNA: TGTGCCAGTAGAACGTGGGATAGCAATCAGCCCCAGCATTTT
CDR3 protein: CASRTWDSNQPQHF

J gene: TRBJ1-3
D gene: -
clone size: -
V gene: TRBV12-3/TRBV12-4
CDR3 DNA: TGTGCCAGCAGTTTAGCGCAAGGGCAGAAAAGAACCATATATTTT
CDR3 protein: CASSLAQGQKRTIYF

J gene: TRBJ1-2
D gene: TRBD1
clone size: -
V gene: TRBV30
CDR3 DNA: TGTGCCTGGAGTCCCCGCGGACAGGGGTTCTATGGCTACACCTTC
CDR3 protein: CAWSPRGQGFYGYTF

J gene: TRBJ2-7
D gene: -
clone size: -
V gene: TRBV7-8
CDR3 DNA: TGTGCCAGCAGCTCGGGACACCTGATCTCCTACGAGCAGTACTTC
CDR3 protein: CASSSGHLISYEQYF

J gene: TRBJ2-7
D gene: -
clone size: -
V gene: TRBV7-9
CDR3 DNA: TGTGCCAGCATCTCGGGGGACACCTCCTACAATGAGCAGTACTTC
CDR3 protein: CASISGDTSYNEQYF

J gene: TRBJ1-5
D gene: -
clone size: -
V gene: TRBV7-4
CDR3 DNA: TGTGCCAGCAGCTTAGTGGAGGGGTCGAGCAATCAGCCCCAGCATTTT
CDR3 protein: CASSLVEGSSNQPQHF

J gene: TRBJ1-2
D gene: -
clone size: -
V gene: TRBV6-2/TRBV6-3
CDR3 DNA: TGTGCCAGCAGCCGTCCCGGGATAACCTATGGCTACACCTTC
CDR3 protein: CASSRPGITYGYTF

J gene: TRBJ2-5
D gene: TRBD2
clone size: -
V gene: TRBV10-3
CDR3 DNA: TGTGCCATCAGTGAGCCTCTAGCGGGGTACCAAGAGACCCAGTACTTC
CDR3 protein: CAISEPLAGYQETQYF

J gene: TRBJ1-4
D gene: TRBD1
clone size: -
V gene: TRBV5-5
CDR3 DNA: TGTGCCAGCAAACAGGGGCTTAATGAAAAACTGTTTTTT
CDR3 protein: CASKQGLNEKLFF

J gene: TRBJ2-1
D gene: -
clone size: -
V gene: TRBV6-2/TRBV6-3
CDR3 DNA: TGTGCCAGCAGAGACTATCGAAGCTCCTACAATGAGCAGTTCTTC
CDR3 protein: CASRDYRSSYNEQFF

J gene: TRBJ2-7
D gene: TRBD1
clone size: once
V gene: TRBV11-2
CDR3 DNA: TGTGCCAGCAGCACTCCACGGGACAGGGACCTGTCCTACGAGCAGTACTTC
CDR3 protein: CASSTPRDRDLSYEQYF

J gene: TRBJ1-1
D gene: -
clone size: -
V gene: TRBV4-3
CDR3 DNA: TGCGCCAGCAGCCAAGATGGACCAGGCACTGAAGCTTTCTTT
CDR3 protein: CASSQDGPGTEAFF

J gene: TRBJ2-7
D gene: TRBD2
clone size: -
V gene: TRBV11-2
CDR3 DNA: TGTGCCAGCAGCTTAGATTTTAGTTTGGCTAGCGGCCACAATGAGCAGTACTTC
CDR3 protein: CASSLDFSLASGHNEQYF

J gene: TRBJ1-4
D gene: TRBD1
clone size: -
V gene: TRBV5-1
CDR3 DNA: TGCGCCAGCAGCGCCCAGACAGGGGGTAATGAAAAACTGTTTTTT
CDR3 protein: CASSAQTGGNEKLFF

J gene: TRBJ1-6
D gene: -
clone size: -
V gene: TRBV7-8
CDR3 DNA: TGTGCCAGCAGCCGCGAACCGGGACTACGATATAATTCACCCCTCCACTTT
CDR3 protein: CASSREPGLRYNSPLHF

J gene: TRBJ1-2
D gene: -
clone size: -
V gene: TRBV5-1
CDR3 DNA: TGCGCCAGCAGAGGTCCTGGTGGCTACACCTTC
CDR3 protein: CASRGPGGYTF

J gene: TRBJ2-4
D gene: TRBD1
clone size: -
V gene: TRBV6-2/TRBV6-3
CDR3 DNA: TGTGCCAGCTCCGTAGAACAGGGGGGATACAATGAGCAGTACTTC
CDR3 protein: CASSVEQGGYNEQYF

J gene: TRBJ2-2
D gene: -
clone size: -
V gene: TRBV6-5
CDR3 DNA: TGTGCCAGCGAGGGCCGGACCGGGGAGCTGTTTTTT
CDR3 protein: CASEGRTGELFF

J gene: TRBJ2-7
D gene: -
clone size: few
V gene: TRBV7-6
CDR3 DNA: TGTGCCAGCAGCTTAGGCCAGGGAACAAATAACGAGCAGTACTTC
CDR3 protein: CASSLGQGTNNEQYF

J gene: TRBJ2-7
D gene: -
clone size: many
V gene: TRBV7-9
CDR3 DNA: TGTGCCAGCAGCTCTTTCGGCTGGGGGGCCGACTACGAGCAGTACTTC
CDR3 protein: CASSSFGWGADYEQYF

J gene: TRBJ2-1
D gene: TRBD2
clone size: -
V gene: TRBV30
CDR3 DNA: TGTGCCTGCAATGAACTAGCGGGAGGCTCGGATGAGCAGTTCTTC
CDR3 protein: CACNELAGGSDEQFF

J gene: TRBJ1-6
D gene: TRBD1
clone size: -
V gene: TRBV6-1
CDR3 DNA: TGTGCCAGCAGTGATCAGGGGGATTCACCCCTCCACTTT
CDR3 protein: CASSDQGDSPLHF

J gene: TRBJ2-2
D gene: -
clone size: few
V gene: TRBV12-3/TRBV12-4
CDR3 DNA: TGTGCCAGCAGTTTAAAAGCGGCAGGCCGCAGGACCGGGGAGCTGTTTTTT
CDR3 protein: CASSLKAAGRRTGELFF

J gene: TRBJ2-3
D gene: TRBD2
clone size: few
V gene: TRBV6-1
CDR3 DNA: TGTGCCAGCAGCCAACGGACTAGCGGGTCGTACACAGATACGCAGTATTTT
CDR3 protein: CASSQRTSGSYTDTQYF

J gene: TRBJ2-6
D gene: -
clone size: -
V gene: TRBV24-1
CDR3 DNA: TGTGCCACCAGTGACCCAGGACCTGGGGCCAACGTCCTGACTTTC
CDR3 protein: CATSDPGPGANVLTF

J gene: TRBJ1-1
D gene: TRBD1
clone size: few
V gene: TRBV20-1
CDR3 DNA: TGCAGTGCTAGACTGTGGGACAGGGTCACTGAAGCTTTCTTT
CDR3 protein: CSARLWDRVTEAFF

J gene: TRBJ2-7
D gene: TRBD2
clone size: -
V gene: TRBV7-2
CDR3 DNA: TGTGCCAGCAGCTTAGCGCCCAGCGGGGGAACATACGAGCAGTACTTC
CDR3 protein: CASSLAPSGGTYEQYF

J gene: TRBJ2-7
D gene: -
clone size: -
V gene: TRBV6-5
CDR3 DNA: TGTGCCAGCAGTTACGCCAGGAACTACGAGCAGTACTTC
CDR3 protein: CASSYARNYEQYF

J gene: TRBJ2-1
D gene: -
clone size: -
V gene: TRBV5-1
CDR3 DNA: TGCGCCAGCAGCGGAACAGGGACTTCCTACAATGAGCAGTTCTTC
CDR3 protein: CASSGTGTSYNEQFF

J gene: TRBJ2-6
D gene: -
clone size: many
V gene: TRBV9
CDR3 DNA: TGTGCCAGCAGCGTAGGGATCGGGACAACTGCGTCTGGGGCCAACGTCCTGACTTTC
CDR3 protein: CASSVGIGTTASGANVLTF

J gene: TRBJ2-5
D gene: TRBD2
clone size: once
V gene: TRBV2
CDR3 DNA: TGTGCCAGCAGTGCGTCAATAGCGGGAATCCAAGAGACCCAGTACTTC
CDR3 protein: CASSASIAGIQETQYF

J gene: TRBJ2-7
D gene: TRBD2
clone size: -
V gene: TRBV20-1
CDR3 DNA: TGCAGTGCTAGAGATTCTAGCGGAAGCTCCTACGAGCAGTACTTC
CDR3 protein: CSARDSSGSSYEQYF

J gene: TRBJ2-5
D gene: -
clone size: few
V gene: TRBV6-5
CDR3 DNA: TGTGCCAGCACTTCCCCCCTGACCCAAGAGACCCAGTACTTC
CDR3 protein: CASTSPLTQETQYF

J gene: TRBJ1-2
D gene: -
clone size: -
V gene: TRBV28
CDR3 DNA: TGTGCCAGCAGTTTCCTCCGACAACCATTTGGGGGCTACACCTTC
CDR3 protein: CASSFLRQPFGGYTF

J gene: TRBJ2-7
D gene: -
clone size: -
V gene: TRBV2
CDR3 DNA: TGTGCCAGCAGTGAGCAGGAGTCCTACGAGCAGTACTTC
CDR3 protein: CASSEQESYEQYF

J gene: TRBJ2-5
D gene: -
clone size: few
V gene: TRBV2
CDR3 DNA: TGTGCCAGCAGTGAAGTGGGCCGGATACAAGAGACCCAGTACTTC
CDR3 protein: CASSEVGRIQETQYF

J gene: TRBJ2-7
D gene: -
clone size: -
V gene: TRBV20-1
CDR3 DNA: TGCAGTGCTAGAGACAGGGGAGACACCTACGAGCAGTACTTC
CDR3 protein: CSARDRGDTYEQYF